Described below is a single T cell receptor beta chain sequence and its context. Only in-frame clones appear in the TCRdb table, and some are missing; sequencing was by immunoSEQ multiplex PCR. The table lists over a million clones, under 80% of them singletons, with 1.2% to 1.5% in the top ten. V lost 5 bases, J lost 7 bases, and 14 bases lay in between. This CDR3 has 13 residues. Germline CDR1 SGHAT, CDR2 FQNNGV. This specimen comes from a study of shared clonotypes between healthy human individuals. V is TRBV11-2 and J is TRBJ2-5; a weak D match, TRBD2 (6 bases). Sequences were obtained from memory CD4+ T cells sorted from blood. This sample's subset: CD45RA-negative fraction. The sequence came from a young man in good health. The CDR3 DNA is TGTGCCAGCAGCGCTGCGGGGCCGGGGACCCAGTACTTC. Translated: CASSAAGPGTQYF.